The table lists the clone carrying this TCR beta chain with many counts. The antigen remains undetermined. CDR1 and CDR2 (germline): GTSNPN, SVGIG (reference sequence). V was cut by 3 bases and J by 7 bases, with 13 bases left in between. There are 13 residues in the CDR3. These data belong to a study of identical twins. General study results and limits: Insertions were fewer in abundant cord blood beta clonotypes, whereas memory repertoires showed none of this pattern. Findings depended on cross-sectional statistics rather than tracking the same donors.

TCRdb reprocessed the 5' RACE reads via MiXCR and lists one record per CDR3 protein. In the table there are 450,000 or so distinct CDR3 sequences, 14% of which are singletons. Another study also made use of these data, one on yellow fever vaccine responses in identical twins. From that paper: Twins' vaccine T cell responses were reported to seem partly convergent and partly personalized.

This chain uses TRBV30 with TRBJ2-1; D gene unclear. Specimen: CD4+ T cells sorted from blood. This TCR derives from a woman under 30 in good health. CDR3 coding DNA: TGTGCCTGGAGAAGGCCCAAGGCAAATGAGCAGTTCTTC. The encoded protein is CAWRRPKANEQFF. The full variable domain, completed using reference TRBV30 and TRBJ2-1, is SQTIHQWPATLVQPVGSPLSLECTVEGTSNPNLYWYRQAAGRGLQLLFYSVGIGQISSEVPQNLSASRPQDRQFILSSKKLLLSDSGFYLCAWRRPKANEQFFGPGTRLTVL.